This section outlines one T cell receptor (beta chain) sequence together with its context. Its antigen is as yet unknown. The sample comes from a study of beta chain features in type 1 diabetes. The investigators reverse transcribed all of the isolated RNA, so they sequenced expressed TCRB transcripts. This table comes from immunoSEQ multiplex PCR, and its TCRdb copy is limited to in-frame clones, with some not included. The sample consists of about 340,000 clones, around 8.5% of them appearing once. V shed 4 bases and J 3 bases; nucleotides not matched to a gene: 1. Germline V gene data show CDR1 as SGHNT and CDR2 as YENEEA. The CDR3 contains 13 residues. Study-wide findings and caveats: There was a moderate but significant shortening of TCRB CDR3s in all four CD4+ subsets of Type 1 diabetes patients.

The TCR sequence derives from a young man with type 1 diabetes. The chain joins TRBV11-3 to TRBJ2-3; 7 bases match TRBD1. The source material was central memory CD4+ T cells from blood. The CDR3 here is CASSSGQTDTQYF. The DNA of the CDR3 is TGTGCCAGCAGCTCGGGACAGACAGATACGCAGTATTTT.